One and the same sample provided the 2 T cell receptor beta chains below, sequenced in a study of a mutant IDH1 vaccine in newly diagnosed glioma. The time point: week 47, end of study. Every single dose of the vaccine, 300 ug of mutant IDH1 20-mer peptide, came with topical imiquimod. The antigens these receptors bind are not known. Data came from immunoSEQ multiplex PCR; TCRdb stores just in-frame clones and leaves some out. The sample includes 56,000 or so clones, 60% to 85% seen only once; the top ten take just under 5%. Sequencing used PBMCs, obtained from a glioma patient whose treatment included an IDH1 peptide vaccine. These receptors were collected from a woman aged 40 to 50 with glioma. Some clones in this sample may be carry-over from other donors' samples.

V gene TRBV19 combines with J gene TRBJ2-7; perhaps TRBD1 as D (6 bases). The length of the CDR3 is 15 residues. The germline gives CDR1 LNHDA, CDR2 SQIVND (reference sequence). V gave up 5 bases and J gave up 2 bases, with 16 bases separating them. CDR3 amino acids: CASSSLEGVAYEQYF. CDR3 nucleotide sequence: TGTGCCAGTAGTTCCCTAGAGGGGGTGGCCTACGAGCAGTACTTC.

V and J are TRBV2 and TRBJ1-2; tentatively, D is TRBD1 (6 bases). Germline CDR1 reads SNHLY; CDR2 reads FYNNEI. Trimming cost V 8 bases and J 4 bases, with 17 bases left between them. This CDR3 is 14 amino acids long. CDR3 in DNA: TGTGCCAGCTTAACCGGGACAAGGAGCTATGGCTACACCTTC. It translates to CASLTGTRSYGYTF.